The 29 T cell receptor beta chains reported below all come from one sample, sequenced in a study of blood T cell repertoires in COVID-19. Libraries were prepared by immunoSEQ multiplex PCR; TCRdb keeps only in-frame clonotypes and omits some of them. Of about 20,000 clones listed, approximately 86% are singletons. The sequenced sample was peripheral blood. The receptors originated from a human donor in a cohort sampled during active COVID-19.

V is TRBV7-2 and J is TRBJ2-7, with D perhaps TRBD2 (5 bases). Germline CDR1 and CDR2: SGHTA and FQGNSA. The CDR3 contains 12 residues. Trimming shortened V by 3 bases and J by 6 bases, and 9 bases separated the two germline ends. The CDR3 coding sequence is TGTGCCAGCAGCTTTAAGGGAGTCGAGCAGTACTTC. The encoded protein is CASSFKGVEQYF.

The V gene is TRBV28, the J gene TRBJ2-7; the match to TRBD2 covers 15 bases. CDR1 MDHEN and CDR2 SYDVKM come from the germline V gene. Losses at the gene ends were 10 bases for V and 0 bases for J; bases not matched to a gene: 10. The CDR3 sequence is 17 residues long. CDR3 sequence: CATSSGTSGRSSYEQYF. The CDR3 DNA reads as TGTGCCACCTCCTCCGGGACTAGCGGGAGGTCCTCCTACGAGCAGTACTTC. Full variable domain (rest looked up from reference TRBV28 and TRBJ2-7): DVKVTQSSRYLVKRTGEKVFLECVQDMDHENMFWYRQDPGLGLRLIYFSYDVKMKEKGDIPEGYSVSREKKERFSLILESASTNQTSMYLCATSSGTSGRSSYEQYFGPGTRLTVT.

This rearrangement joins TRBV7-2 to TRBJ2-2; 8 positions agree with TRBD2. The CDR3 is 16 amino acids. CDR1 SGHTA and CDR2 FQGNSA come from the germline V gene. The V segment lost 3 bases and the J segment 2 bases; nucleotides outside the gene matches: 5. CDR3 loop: CASSFGTRPNTGELFF. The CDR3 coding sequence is TGTGCCAGCAGCTTCGGGACTAGGCCTAACACCGGGGAGCTGTTTTTT.

CDR3 coding DNA: TGTGCCAGCAGTATATCCCGGGACAGTACCTACGAGCAGTACTTC. Translation gives CASSISRDSTYEQYF. This sequence joins TRBV7-6 and TRBJ2-7, with TRBD1 identical over 7 bases. CDR1 and CDR2 (germline): SGHVS, FNYEAQ. The CDR3 extends over 15 amino acids. Unmatched junction bases numbered 10, after V lost 6 bases and J lost 2 bases. The entire variable domain, with the rest obtained from reference TRBV7-6 and TRBJ2-7, is as follows: GAGVSQSPRYKVTKRGQDVALRCDPISGHVSLYWYRQALGQGPEFLTYFNYEAQQDKSGLPNDRFSAERPEGSISTLTIQRTEQRDSAMYRCASSISRDSTYEQYFGPGTRLTVT.

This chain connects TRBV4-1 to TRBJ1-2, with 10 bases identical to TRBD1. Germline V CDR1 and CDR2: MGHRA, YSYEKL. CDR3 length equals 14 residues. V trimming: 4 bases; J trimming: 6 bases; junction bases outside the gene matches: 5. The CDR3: CASSLGQGGDGYTF. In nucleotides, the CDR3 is TGCGCCAGCAGCCTAGGACAGGGGGGGGATGGCTACACCTTC.

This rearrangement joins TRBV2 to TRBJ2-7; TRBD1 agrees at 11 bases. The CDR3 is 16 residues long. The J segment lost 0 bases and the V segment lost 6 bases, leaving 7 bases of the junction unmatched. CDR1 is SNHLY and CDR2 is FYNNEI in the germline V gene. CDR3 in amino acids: CASRIPGTGGSYEQYF. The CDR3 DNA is TGTGCCAGCAGAATCCCCGGGACAGGGGGCTCCTACGAGCAGTACTTC. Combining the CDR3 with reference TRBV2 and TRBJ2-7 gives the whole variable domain EPEVTQTPSHQVTQMGQEVILRCVPISNHLYFYWYRQILGQKVEFLVSFYNNEISEKSEIFDDQFSVERPDGSNFTLKIRSTKLEDSAMYFCASRIPGTGGSYEQYFGPGTRLTVT.

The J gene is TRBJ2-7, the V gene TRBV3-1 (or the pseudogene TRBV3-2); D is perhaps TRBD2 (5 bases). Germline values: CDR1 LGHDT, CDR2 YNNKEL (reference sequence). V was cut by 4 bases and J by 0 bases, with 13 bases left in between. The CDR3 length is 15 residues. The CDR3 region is CASSRPVRDSYEQYF. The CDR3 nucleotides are TGTGCCAGCAGCCGCCCTGTCCGGGACTCCTACGAGCAGTACTTC.

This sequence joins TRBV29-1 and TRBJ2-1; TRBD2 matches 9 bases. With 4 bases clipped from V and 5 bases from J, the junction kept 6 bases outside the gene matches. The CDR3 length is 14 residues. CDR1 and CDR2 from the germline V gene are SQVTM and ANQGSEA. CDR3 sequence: CSVVTSGWDNEQFF. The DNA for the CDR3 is TGCAGCGTTGTTACTAGCGGGTGGGACAATGAGCAGTTCTTC.

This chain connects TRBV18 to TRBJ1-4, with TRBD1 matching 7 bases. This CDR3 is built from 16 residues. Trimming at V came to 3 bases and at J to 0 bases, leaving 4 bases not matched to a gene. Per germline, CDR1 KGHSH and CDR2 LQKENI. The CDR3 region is CASSPDRVSTNEKLFF. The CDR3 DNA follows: TGTGCCAGCTCACCCGACAGGGTATCAACTAATGAAAAACTGTTTTTT. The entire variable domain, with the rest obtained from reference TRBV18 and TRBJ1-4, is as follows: NAGVMQNPRHLVRRRGQEARLRCSPMKGHSHVYWYRQLPEEGLKFMVYLQKENIIDESGMPKERFSAEFPKEGPSILRIQQVVRGDSAAYFCASSPDRVSTNEKLFFGSGTQLSVL.

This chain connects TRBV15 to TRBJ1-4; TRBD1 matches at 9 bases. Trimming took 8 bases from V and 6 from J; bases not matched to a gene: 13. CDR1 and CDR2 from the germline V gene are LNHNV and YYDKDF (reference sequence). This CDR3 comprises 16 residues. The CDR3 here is CATGGTGYAGDEKLFF. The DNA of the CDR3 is TGTGCCACCGGCGGGACAGGGTATGCTGGGGATGAAAAACTGTTTTTT.

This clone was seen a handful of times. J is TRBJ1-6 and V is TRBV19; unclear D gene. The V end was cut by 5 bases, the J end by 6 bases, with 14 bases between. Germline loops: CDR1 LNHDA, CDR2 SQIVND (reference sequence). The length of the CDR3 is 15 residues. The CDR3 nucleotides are TGTGCCAGTAGTTGGGGAGTCGGTGGTAATTCACCCCTCCACTTT. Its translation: CASSWGVGGNSPLHF.

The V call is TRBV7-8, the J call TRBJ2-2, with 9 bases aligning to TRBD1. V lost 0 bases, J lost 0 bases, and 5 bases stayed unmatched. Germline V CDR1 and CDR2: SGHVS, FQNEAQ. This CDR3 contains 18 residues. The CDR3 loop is CASSLAPQGASNTGELFF. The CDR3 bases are TGTGCCAGCAGCTTAGCCCCACAGGGGGCCTCGAACACCGGGGAGCTGTTTTTT. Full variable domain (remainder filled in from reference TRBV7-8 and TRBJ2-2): GAGVSQSPRYKVAKRGQDVALRCDPISGHVSLFWYQQALGQGPEFLTYFQNEAQLDKSGLPSDRFFAERPEGSVSTLKIQRTQQEDSAVYLCASSLAPQGASNTGELFFGEGSRLTVL.

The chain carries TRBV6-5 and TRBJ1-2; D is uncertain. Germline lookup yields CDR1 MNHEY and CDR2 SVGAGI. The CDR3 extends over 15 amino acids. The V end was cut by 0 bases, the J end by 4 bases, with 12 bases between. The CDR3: CASSYSGKTIYGYTF. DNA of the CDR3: TGTGCCAGCAGTTACTCGGGAAAGACTATCTATGGCTACACCTTC.

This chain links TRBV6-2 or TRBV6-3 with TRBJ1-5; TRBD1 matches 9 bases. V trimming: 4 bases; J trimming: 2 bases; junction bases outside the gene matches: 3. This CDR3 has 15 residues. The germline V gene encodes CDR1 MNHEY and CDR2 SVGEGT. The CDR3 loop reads CASSLRTGGNQPQHF. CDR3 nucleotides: TGTGCCAGCAGTTTGAGGACAGGGGGCAATCAGCCCCAGCATTTT.

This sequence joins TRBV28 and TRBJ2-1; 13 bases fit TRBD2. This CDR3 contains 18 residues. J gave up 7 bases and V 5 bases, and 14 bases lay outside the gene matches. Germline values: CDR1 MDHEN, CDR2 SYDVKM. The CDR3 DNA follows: TGTGCCAGCAGTCAACCCGGACTAGCGGGAGACCGGGTGAATGAGCAGTTCTTC. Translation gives CASSQPGLAGDRVNEQFF.

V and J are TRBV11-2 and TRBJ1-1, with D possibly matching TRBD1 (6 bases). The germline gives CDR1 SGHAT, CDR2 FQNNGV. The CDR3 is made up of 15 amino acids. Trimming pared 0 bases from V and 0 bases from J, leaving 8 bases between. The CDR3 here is CASSLEGAMNTEAFF. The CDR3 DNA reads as TGTGCCAGCAGCTTAGAGGGGGCAATGAACACTGAAGCTTTCTTT.

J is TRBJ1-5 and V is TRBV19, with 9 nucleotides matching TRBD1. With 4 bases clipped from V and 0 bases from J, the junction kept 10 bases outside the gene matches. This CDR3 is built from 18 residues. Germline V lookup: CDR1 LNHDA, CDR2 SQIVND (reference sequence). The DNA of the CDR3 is TGTGCCAGTAGTAGATGGACAGGGGACCGTCATAGCAATCAGCCCCAGCATTTT. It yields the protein CASSRWTGDRHSNQPQHF.

CDR3 in DNA: TGTGCCTGGGGAGCGGGAGTGAGGACCGGGGAGCTGTTTTTT. Translating gives CAWGAGVRTGELFF. The gene calls are TRBV30 and TRBJ2-2, with 8 bases matching TRBD2. Trimming removed 5 bases from V and 5 bases from J; junction bases left unmatched: 7. The CDR3 contains 14 residues. Germline loops: CDR1 GTSNPN, CDR2 SVGIG (reference sequence). Together with reference TRBV30 and TRBJ2-2, the CDR3 gives the full variable domain: SQTIHQWPATLVQPVGSPLSLECTVEGTSNPNLYWYRQAAGRGLQLLFYSVGIGQISSEVPQNLSASRPQDRQFILSSKKLLLSDSGFYLCAWGAGVRTGELFFGEGSRLTVL.

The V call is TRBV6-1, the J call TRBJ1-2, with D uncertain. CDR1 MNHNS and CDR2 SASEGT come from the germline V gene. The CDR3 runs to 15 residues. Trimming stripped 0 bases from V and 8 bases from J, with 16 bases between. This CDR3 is CASSEALTLYWGYTF. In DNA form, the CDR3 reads TGTGCCAGCAGTGAAGCATTGACTTTGTACTGGGGCTACACCTTC.

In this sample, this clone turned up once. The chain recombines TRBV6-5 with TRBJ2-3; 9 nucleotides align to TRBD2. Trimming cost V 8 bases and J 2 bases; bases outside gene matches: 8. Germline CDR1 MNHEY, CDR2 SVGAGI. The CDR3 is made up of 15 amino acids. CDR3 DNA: TGTGCCAGCTCTAAGGGCGGGAGGGACACAGATACGCAGTATTTT. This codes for CASSKGGRDTDTQYF.

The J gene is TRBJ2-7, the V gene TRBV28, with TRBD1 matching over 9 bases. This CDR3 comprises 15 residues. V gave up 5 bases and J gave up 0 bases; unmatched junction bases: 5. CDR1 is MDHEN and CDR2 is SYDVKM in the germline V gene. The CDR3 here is CASSRPTGGSYEQYF. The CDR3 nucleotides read TGTGCCAGCAGTCGGCCGACAGGGGGCTCCTACGAGCAGTACTTC.

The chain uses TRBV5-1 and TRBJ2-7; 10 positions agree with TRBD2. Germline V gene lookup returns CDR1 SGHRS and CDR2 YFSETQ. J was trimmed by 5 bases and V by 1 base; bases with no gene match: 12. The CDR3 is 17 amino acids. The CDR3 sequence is CASSLSLAGEFGDEQYF. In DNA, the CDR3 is TGCGCCAGCAGCTTGTCCCTAGCGGGAGAATTCGGCGACGAGCAGTACTTC. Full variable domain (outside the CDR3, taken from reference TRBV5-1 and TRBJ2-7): KAGVTQTPRYLIKTRGQQVTLSCSPISGHRSVSWYQQTPGQGLQFLFEYFSETQRNKGNFPGRFSGRQFSNSRSEMNVSTLELGDSALYLCASSLSLAGEFGDEQYFGPGTRLTVT.

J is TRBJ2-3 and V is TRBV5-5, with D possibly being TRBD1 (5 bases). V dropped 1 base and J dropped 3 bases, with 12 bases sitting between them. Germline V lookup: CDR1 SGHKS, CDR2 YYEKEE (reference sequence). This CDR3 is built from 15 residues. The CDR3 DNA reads TGTGCCAGCAGCTTGCGTCAGGGTGGTACAGATACGCAGTATTTT. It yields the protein CASSLRQGGTDTQYF.

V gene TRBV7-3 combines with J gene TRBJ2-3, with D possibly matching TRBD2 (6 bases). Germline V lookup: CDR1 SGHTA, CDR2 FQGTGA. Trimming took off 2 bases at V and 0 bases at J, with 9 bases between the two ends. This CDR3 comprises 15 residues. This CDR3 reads CASSLGSGSTDTQYF. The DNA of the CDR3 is TGTGCCAGCAGCTTAGGGAGCGGGAGCACAGATACGCAGTATTTT.

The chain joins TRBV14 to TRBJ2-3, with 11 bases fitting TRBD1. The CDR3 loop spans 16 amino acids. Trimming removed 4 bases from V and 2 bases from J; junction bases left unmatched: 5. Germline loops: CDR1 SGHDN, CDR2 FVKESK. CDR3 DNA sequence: TGTGCCAGCAGCCCCCGGGACAGGGGGTTCACAGATACGCAGTATTTT. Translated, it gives CASSPRDRGFTDTQYF. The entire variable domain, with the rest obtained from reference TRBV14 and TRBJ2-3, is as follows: EAGVTQFPSHSVIEKGQTVTLRCDPISGHDNLYWYRRVMGKEIKFLLHFVKESKQDESGMPNNRFLAERTGGTYSTLKVQPAELEDSGVYFCASSPRDRGFTDTQYFGPGTRLTVL.

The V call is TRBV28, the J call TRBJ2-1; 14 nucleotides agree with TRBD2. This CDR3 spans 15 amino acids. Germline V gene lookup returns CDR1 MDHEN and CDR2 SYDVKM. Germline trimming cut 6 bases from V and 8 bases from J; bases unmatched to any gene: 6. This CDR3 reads CASRGTSGRSHEQFF. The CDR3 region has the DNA TGTGCCAGCAGGGGGACTAGCGGGAGAAGCCATGAGCAGTTCTTC. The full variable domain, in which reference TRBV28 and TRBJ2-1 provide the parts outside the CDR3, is DVKVTQSSRYLVKRTGEKVFLECVQDMDHENMFWYRQDPGLGLRLIYFSYDVKMKEKGDIPEGYSVSREKKERFSLILESASTNQTSMYLCASRGTSGRSHEQFFGPGTRLTVL.

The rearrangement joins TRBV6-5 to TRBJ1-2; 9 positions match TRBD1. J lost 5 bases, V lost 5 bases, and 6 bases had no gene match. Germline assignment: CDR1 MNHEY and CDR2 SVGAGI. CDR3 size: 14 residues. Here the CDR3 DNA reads TGTGCCAGCAGTCTGGGACAGGGACCTTATGGCTACACCTTC. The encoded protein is CASSLGQGPYGYTF.

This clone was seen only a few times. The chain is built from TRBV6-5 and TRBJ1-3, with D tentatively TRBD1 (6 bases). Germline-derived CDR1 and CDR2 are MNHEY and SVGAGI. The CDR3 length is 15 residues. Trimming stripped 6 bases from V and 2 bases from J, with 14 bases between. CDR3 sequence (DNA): TGTGCCAGCAGGAGTGGGGACATAGCTGGAAACACCATATATTTT. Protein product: CASRSGDIAGNTIYF.

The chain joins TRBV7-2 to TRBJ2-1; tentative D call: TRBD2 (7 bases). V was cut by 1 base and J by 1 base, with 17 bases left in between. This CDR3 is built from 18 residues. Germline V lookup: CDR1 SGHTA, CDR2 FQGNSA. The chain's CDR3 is CASSLVVGGGGSYNEQFF. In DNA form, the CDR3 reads TGTGCCAGCAGCTTAGTAGTTGGGGGCGGGGGATCCTACAATGAGCAGTTCTTC.